This T cell receptor (beta chain) was recovered during a study of blood T cell repertoires in COVID-19. For the study at large: COVID-19 samples, acute and convalescent, were from the United States, Italy and Spain. PBMCs, B-cell-depleted T cells, or T cells were the source of the cDNA or gDNA that made up the material.

The ends lost 5 bases at V and 3 bases at J; junction bases unmatched: 10. The CDR3 runs 17 residues. The germline CDR1 and CDR2 sequences are MNHEY and SMNVEV (reference sequence). The Seattle patients, enrolled during active infection, were followed longitudinally. As handled by the study authors: Reference gene primer amplification in the assay estimated nucleated cell counts. The method was immunoSEQ multiplex PCR; TCRdb's version includes in-frame clones alone and lacks a portion of them. V and J calls and clone size are those listed in that table; D and trimming were worked out from the DNA. This table holds about 160,000 clones, approximately 86% found once.

The source material was peripheral blood. This receptor was identified in a man between 60 and 70 years old with COVID-19, enrolled during active disease. The chain couples TRBV27 to TRBJ2-2; 9 bases match TRBD1. In nucleotides, the CDR3 is TGTGCCAGCAGTGGCAAAACCGGGACAGGGCACACCGGGGAGCTGTTTTTT. Its protein product is CASSGKTGTGHTGELFF.